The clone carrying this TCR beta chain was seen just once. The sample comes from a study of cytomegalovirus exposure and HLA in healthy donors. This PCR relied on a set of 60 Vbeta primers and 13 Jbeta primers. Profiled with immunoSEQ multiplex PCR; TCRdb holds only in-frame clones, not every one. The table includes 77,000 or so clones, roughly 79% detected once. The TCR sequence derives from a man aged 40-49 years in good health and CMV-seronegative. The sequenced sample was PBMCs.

The CDR3 loop is CASSLETGYQETQYF. DNA for the CDR3: TGTGCCAGCAGTCTAGAGACGGGGTACCAAGAGACCCAGTACTTC. The chain joins TRBV2 to TRBJ2-5; weak D call: TRBD2 (5 bases). The CDR3 contains 15 residues. Germline assignment: CDR1 SNHLY and CDR2 FYNNEI. V lost 5 bases, J lost 0 bases, and 13 bases lay in between.